This is a list of T cell receptor beta chains from one sample in a study of CD8 T cells in Susac syndrome. Each CDR3 protein gets one entry after TCRdb re-called the immunoSEQ multiplex PCR reads with MiXCR. This sample carries some 260,000 distinct CDR3 sequences, about 93% of them seen once, and the ten largest clones take 0.07% to 0.09%. The specimen sequenced was CD4+ T cells from PBMCs. All receptors derive from a human donor with multiple sclerosis. Each CDR3 is given without its conserved first and last residue. D genes are given only for firm matches.

V	D	CDR3
TRBV27	TRBD1	ASRQSLTGAAYGYT
TRBV7-9	NA	ASSKGTRLETQY
TRBV7-9	NA	ASSLRSWEQY
TRBV15	NA	ATSRDRRKRETQY
TRBV21-1	NA	ASSKSGQELYGYT
TRBV10-3	NA	AISENTYEQY
TRBV20-1	NA	SGLLQDTQY
TRBV7-2	NA	ASSQGGGWQF
TRBV12-3/TRBV12-4	NA	ASSPDLAVNPDTQY
TRBV2	NA	ASIFLGNTEAF
TRBV27	NA	ASRATLNEKLF
TRBV30	NA	ASLGGSRAF
TRBV9	NA	ASSRRGSLSGNTIY
TRBV4-1	NA	ASSQEGASNQPQH
TRBV18	NA	ASSPLGAYEQY
TRBV15	NA	ATSRPRGSYNEQF
TRBV29-1	NA	SVVRGTVNTEAF
TRBV2	TRBD2	ASSEGLAGEADTQY
TRBV3-1	TRBD2	ASSQDRTSGRGGTQY
TRBV7-3	TRBD1	ASSPAGGGTEAF
TRBV5-1	TRBD2	ASSRGLDGQETQY
TRBV5-4	NA	ASSARGQGAKNIQY
TRBV11-2	NA	ASSPQGSNQPQH
TRBV24-1	NA	ATSDSNRVGNTGELF
TRBV4-2	TRBD2	ASSLAGGSGGSGETQY
TRBV12-3/TRBV12-4	NA	ASSFRRQGIPISYNEQF
TRBV27	NA	ASSLSGTRGGEPQH
TRBV20-1	NA	SARELFRDYT
TRBV5-6	NA	ASSSLDEAF
TRBV6-1	NA	ATGRDYSNQPQH
TRBV18	NA	ASSRYSETQY
TRBV6-5	TRBD1	ASRPGQGNGGYT
TRBV6-5	TRBD1	ASKRSGTDYSPLH
TRBV20-1	TRBD1	SARSDRGLYGYT
TRBV3-1	NA	ASSQDLEAF
TRBV11-2	NA	ASSFSGGGYQETQY
TRBV3-1	NA	ASSQVQSYGGKLF
TRBV7-2	TRBD2	ASRPGLAGRQKTDTQY
TRBV30	TRBD2	AWRTSGNTGELF
TRBV29-1	NA	SAHSRAKNIQY
TRBV30	NA	AWSYGLAGELF
TRBV2	NA	ASSARLQETQY
TRBV9	NA	ASSVGAPNEQF
TRBV12-3/TRBV12-4	TRBD1	ASSFRQGETQY
TRBV20-1	TRBD1	SATGTGVYEQY
TRBV20-1	NA	SATTRNTIY
TRBV3-1	NA	ASSQESGLRLYGYT
TRBV12-5	TRBD2	ASGPEREGPHTQY
TRBV10-3	TRBD2	AIAGTSGLDEQF
TRBV20-1	TRBD2	SAGLAGGLTDTQY
TRBV11-2	NA	ASSLSSALPETQY
TRBV4-1	NA	ASSQVRGILSGNTIY
TRBV5-1	TRBD1	ASTLEGATWGYT
TRBV20-1	TRBD2	SARGAGGTYEQY
TRBV25-1	NA	ASSEQGGVNIQY
TRBV4-1	NA	ASSQSQTNYGYT
TRBV5-4	NA	ASSLVVPPEAF
TRBV11-2	NA	ASSLAGPADTQY
TRBV19	TRBD2	ASLRGNEQF